These 18 T cell receptor beta chains were all obtained from the same sample, sequenced in a study of PD-1 blockade in classical Hodgkin lymphoma. The assay was immunoSEQ multiplex PCR, and TCRdb's table has in-frame clones only and misses some. Of 30,000 to 35,000 clones in the sample, 85% to 95% are singletons; the top ten hold around 2%. Time point noted: newly diagnosed, previously untreated cHL patient sample. Input material: peripheral blood mononuclear cells (PBMCs). The receptors here all came from a human donor with classical Hodgkin lymphoma.

The genes are TRBV6-1 and TRBJ1-5, with D possibly TRBD1 on 5 matching bases. CDR1 is MNHNS, CDR2 SASEGT, per germline. The V gene lost 8 bases and the J gene lost 4 bases, with 12 bases spanning the gap. This CDR3 has 13 residues. The CDR3 nucleotides read TGTGCCAGCTTGTGGGGCCCTAATCAGCCCCAGCATTTT. Protein product: CASLWGPNQPQHF.

CDR3 region: CASWTEMNTEAFF. CDR3 sequence (DNA): TGTGCCAGCTGGACTGAGATGAACACTGAAGCTTTCTTT. The V gene is TRBV7-8, the J gene TRBJ1-1; D remains unclear. The germline gives CDR1 SGHVS, CDR2 FQNEAQ. This CDR3 contains 13 residues. V was cut by 8 bases and J by 0 bases, with 10 bases left in between.

V gene TRBV4-1 combines with J gene TRBJ2-5; tentatively, D is TRBD2 (7 bases). This CDR3 is 13 amino acids long. CDR1 and CDR2 from the germline V gene are MGHRA and YSYEKL. The V end was cut by 3 bases, the J end by 5 bases, with 10 bases between. The CDR3 DNA is TGCGCCAGCAGCCAGGGGGGGCGGGAGACCCAGTACTTC. Translating it yields CASSQGGRETQYF.

The rearrangement uses TRBV12-5 and TRBJ2-5, with D perhaps TRBD1 (6 bases). Germline V gene sequence: CDR1 LGHNT, CDR2 FRNRAP. This CDR3 comprises 15 residues. V was cut by 2 bases and J by 5 bases, with 15 bases left in between. CDR3 DNA sequence: TGTGCTAGTGGTTTGCAGAAGAGGGGGTGGGAGACCCAGTACTTC. Amino acids: CASGLQKRGWETQYF. Looking up the rest from reference TRBV12-5 and TRBJ2-5 gives the full variable domain: DARVTQTPRHKVTEMGQEVTMRCQPILGHNTVFWYRQTMMQGLELLAYFRNRAPLDDSGMPKDRFSAEMPDATLATLKIQPSEPRDSAVYFCASGLQKRGWETQYFGPGTRLLVL.

The gene calls are TRBV2 and TRBJ2-5; TRBD1 aligns across 9 bases. Germline CDR1 and CDR2: SNHLY and FYNNEI. This CDR3 spans 15 amino acids. Germline trimming cut 8 bases from V and 2 bases from J; bases unmatched to any gene: 9. As DNA, the CDR3 is TGTGCCAGCTCACTCCACGGGACAGGGCAAGAGACCCAGTACTTC. Its protein is CASSLHGTGQETQYF.

The sample holds a few counts of this clone. The chain employs TRBV4-1 and TRBJ1-5; 7 bases map to TRBD1. Per germline, CDR1 MGHRA and CDR2 YSYEKL. After removal of 4 bases from V and 6 bases from J, the junction contained 6 bases not matched to a gene. The CDR3 is made up of 14 amino acids. The CDR3 here is CASSLGTDFQPQHF. The DNA for the CDR3 is TGCGCCAGCAGCCTCGGGACAGACTTTCAGCCCCAGCATTTT.

This chain uses TRBV29-1 with TRBJ1-1, with 8 positions matching TRBD1. Germline values: CDR1 SQVTM, CDR2 ANQGSEA. There are 12 residues in the CDR3. V trimming: 7 bases; J trimming: 1 base; junction bases outside the gene matches: 2. The CDR3: CSGQGPNTEAFF. The CDR3, as DNA: TGCAGCGGACAGGGGCCGAACACTGAAGCTTTCTTT.

This sequence joins TRBV7-9 and TRBJ1-4; D remains unclear. CDR1 and CDR2 (germline): SEHNR, FQNEAQ (reference sequence). The CDR3 contains 14 residues. With 6 bases removed from V and 6 bases from J, the gap between germline ends came to 14 bases. The CDR3, as DNA: TGTGCCAGCAGGTCCGGGCTCCGGGATGAAAAACTGTTTTTT. It specifies CASRSGLRDEKLFF.

This clone occurred once. This chain uses TRBV4-2 with TRBJ2-3, with D perhaps TRBD1 (5 bases). This CDR3 comprises 16 residues. Germline loops: CDR1 LGHNA, CDR2 YNFKEQ. Trimming pared 1 base from V and 7 bases from J, leaving 18 bases between. The chain's CDR3 is CASSQGWTRMENTQYF. Written as DNA, the CDR3 is TGTGCCAGCAGCCAAGGCTGGACAAGAATGGAAAATACGCAGTATTTT.

The chain links TRBV4-1 to TRBJ1-2; D not resolved. Germline loops: CDR1 MGHRA, CDR2 YSYEKL. The V gene lost 5 bases and the J gene lost 6 bases, with 25 bases spanning the gap. This CDR3 has 17 amino acids. CDR3 bases: TGCGCCAGCAGCACAGCCCTGGCGTCCGGGTACTGGGATGGCTACACCTTC. It codes for CASSTALASGYWDGYTF.

The V call is TRBV5-6, the J call TRBJ2-1, with 7 bases matching TRBD1. Germline trimming cut 2 bases from V and 9 bases from J; bases unmatched to any gene: 5. The germline CDR1 and CDR2 sequences are SGHDT and YYEEEE. The CDR3 loop spans 13 amino acids. CDR3 residues: CASSFPRGIEQFF. DNA of the CDR3: TGTGCCAGCAGCTTTCCCAGGGGGATTGAGCAGTTCTTC.

J is TRBJ2-7 and V is TRBV5-4, with a weak D call TRBD1 (5 bases). The CDR3 covers 13 residues. V was trimmed by 0 bases and J by 3 bases, leaving 7 bases between them. Germline V gene sequence: CDR1 SGHNT, CDR2 YYREEE (reference sequence). CDR3 DNA: TGTGCCAGCAGCTTGGGACAGTACTACGAGCAGTACTTC. Translation gives CASSLGQYYEQYF.

This clone has only one observation. V and J are TRBV7-9 and TRBJ2-1; 8 nucleotides line up with TRBD1. This CDR3 spans 16 amino acids. Unmatched junction bases numbered 6, after V lost 5 bases and J lost 0 bases. Germline CDR1 SEHNR, CDR2 FQNEAQ (reference sequence). The CDR3 loop is CASSPSTGVSYNEQFF. The CDR3 DNA reads TGTGCCAGCAGCCCATCGACAGGGGTCTCCTACAATGAGCAGTTCTTC.

This sequence joins TRBV18 and TRBJ2-1; D unclear. The CDR3 consists of 14 residues. Deletions cut 0 bases from V and 3 bases from J, with 6 bases between. CDR1 and CDR2 from the germline V gene are KGHSH and LQKENI. CDR3 loop: CASSPPEGYNEQFF. The DNA of the CDR3 is TGTGCCAGCTCACCACCGGAAGGCTACAATGAGCAGTTCTTC.

This chain uses TRBV5-6 with TRBJ1-6; no definite D call. V shed 1 base and J shed 0 bases, with 11 bases lying between them. CDR3 size: 17 residues. Germline-derived CDR1 and CDR2 are SGHDT and YYEEEE. The CDR3 loop is CASSLWVRSSYNSPLHF. The CDR3 DNA follows: TGTGCCAGCAGCTTGTGGGTCAGGAGCTCCTATAATTCACCCCTCCACTTT.

The V and J genes are TRBV29-1 and TRBJ1-1; the match to TRBD1 covers 9 bases. The CDR3 has 12 amino acids. From germline, CDR1 is SQVTM and CDR2 ANQGSEA. The J segment lost 8 bases and the V segment lost 6 bases, leaving 7 bases of the junction unmatched. The CDR3 spells CSVEQGAAEAFF. The CDR3 DNA reads as TGCAGCGTAGAACAGGGGGCGGCGGAAGCTTTCTTT. The full variable domain, completed using reference TRBV29-1 and TRBJ1-1, is SAVISQKPSRDICQRGTSLTIQCQVDSQVTMMFWYRQQPGQSLTLIATANQGSEATYESGFVIDKFPISRPNLTFSTLTVSNMSPEDSSIYLCSVEQGAAEAFFGQGTRLTVV.

The chain couples TRBV2 to TRBJ2-3; D unresolved. This CDR3 contains 14 residues. Looked up from germline, CDR1 is SNHLY and CDR2 is FYNNEI. V shed 4 bases and J shed 5 bases, with 13 bases lying between them. This CDR3 reads CASSVGELGDTQYF. In DNA, the CDR3 is TGTGCCAGCAGTGTAGGAGAGTTGGGAGATACGCAGTATTTT.

This chain links TRBV6-1 with TRBJ1-5; a weak D match, TRBD1 (5 bases). This CDR3 is built from 17 residues. CDR1 and CDR2 (germline): MNHNS, SASEGT. The V end was cut by 2 bases, the J end by 2 bases, with 16 bases between. As DNA, the CDR3 is TGTGCCAGCAGTGAAACCCTTCGGGGGGAAGGCAATCAGCCCCAGCATTTT. This encodes CASSETLRGEGNQPQHF.